Detailed here is one T cell receptor beta chain. Its antigen is unknown. Per-base qualities were not stored, and no clone one base away is much larger. The data were taken from a study of cytomegalovirus exposure and HLA in healthy donors (dated by TCRdb to the late 2010s). Looking at the study overall: An earlier analysis of 587 of the donors reported 276 Gb of sequence data and 120 million or so unique TCR beta sequences from about 180 million T cells. An earlier analysis of several hundred of the donors applied high-throughput TCR beta sequencing to assess whether each TCR beta V gene segment acted as functional or pseudogenic. Donor age, sex, ethnicity and CMV serostatus were compiled together with the repertoire data. A later genetic analysis took genome-wide SNP genotypes for about 55% of the 666 donors and used that subset as a discovery cohort. In addition to the first cohort of 666 subjects, a separate validation cohort of 130 or so different subjects was used. The number of typed donors differed by locus: about 620-640 for A, B, C, DRB1 and DQB1; 500 to 550 for DQA1; some 590 for DPA1; and roughly 470 for DPB1. An early release covering about 600 HLA-typed donors comprised roughly 300 gigabases of sequencing data and tens of millions of unique TCR sequences. The aim of the study was to test whether cataloging public T cell receptors could identify signatures of past pathogen exposure. To predict cytomegalovirus infection status, the study combined high-throughput TCR immunosequencing, statistical association of individual TCRs with disease status, and machine learning. A handful of DR-DQ haplotypes were handled as single units for association and clustering because linkage in the cohort was strong. HLA typing included class I and class II loci at four-digit resolution. Among some 400 genotyped donors of the cohort, an average of approximately 240,000 unique TCR beta nucleotide sequences was sequenced per donor, of which about 19% were non-productive. Rather than using new phenotypic data, the later analysis identified candidate immune exposures from TCR beta sequences and from how often those sequences occurred across donors. All discovery cohort repertoires had been generated using a single sequencing platform. Among the roughly 370 genotyped donors, approximately 81% belonged to the genetic ancestry cluster associated with self-reported Caucasian donors. To study patterns of TCR occurrence, a later analysis re-analyzed previously published TCR beta repertoires from around 670 donors and added high-resolution HLA genotyping. Using immunosequencing, the study profiled T cell repertoires from 640 or so subjects and related those repertoires to cytomegalovirus serostatus.

Receptor libraries were prepared by the immunoSEQ multiplex PCR assay. The multiplex PCR relied on a mix of 60 forward primers for TCR Vbeta segments and 13 reverse primers for TCR Jbeta segments. Amplification of the CDR3 region of rearranged TCR beta genes was performed with a multiplex PCR assay on genomic DNA. On the Illumina HiSeq System, the amplified TCR beta libraries were sequenced as 87-base-pair reads. As for how the authors treated the data: A later analysis counted approximately 76 million unique TCR beta chains across the 640 or so repertoires, and some 12 million of these chains were shared by at least two donors. A nearest-neighbor algorithm error-corrected the raw reads and collapsed the reads into unique sequences, merging closely related sequences to remove PCR and sequencing errors. Alignment of CDR3 sequences to IMGT reference sequences was used to assign V, D and J gene segments. For a sequence to be retained, at least a six-nucleotide match to both a V gene segment and a J gene segment was required. A rearrangement counted as productive if the CDR3 had no stop codons and remained in frame with V and J, and every other rearrangement counted as non-productive. CDR3 was defined according to IMGT convention as the region running from the second conserved V-encoded cysteine to the conserved J-encoded phenylalanine. The earlier analysis of about 640 of the donors excluded any sequence lacking an unambiguous match to a single V gene segment. An earlier analysis of just under 600 of the donors called V segments functional above 56.7% productive rearrangements and segregating when the between-donor standard deviation exceeded 5%. A statistical classification framework was developed to diagnose cytomegalovirus status using the catalog of TCR beta chain sequences. A later analysis assigned V and J genes by comparing TCR nucleotide sequences with IMGT/GENE-DB human TR gene sequences. In a later analysis, CDR3 sequences and most-parsimonious VDJ recombination scenarios were assigned using the TCRdist pipeline. In a later analysis, every TCR beta chain was defined by the combination of its CDR3 amino acid sequence and its V-gene family, and reads without a unique V-gene family were dropped. In a later analysis, fewer than 600 highly shared, low-generation-probability nucleotide sequences were removed to address suspected cross-contamination and a sequencing artifact. For each public chain, a later analysis derived a clonal expansion index from normalized ranks of inferred template counts within each repertoire. A later analysis computed generation probabilities with a VDJ recombination model fitted to out-of-frame rearrangements, and checked the results against IGoR. In a later analysis, hypergeometric tests were used to score TCR-TCR, TCR-HLA and TCR-CMV co-occurrence, with a repertoire-size bias correction applied to TCR pairs. False discovery rates were estimated in a later analysis by permuting HLA or CMV assignments 20 times. In a later analysis, co-occurring TCRs were grouped using DBSCAN, with TCRdist sequence similarity added in when clustering inside HLA-allele-positive subsets. Repertoires with fewer than 30,000 or more than 120,000 public chains, plus five repertoires with anomalous nucleotide sharing, were excluded from co-occurrence clustering. As stored in TCRdb, this immuneACCESS dataset retains in-frame rearrangements with V and J assigned. A fraction of the clones does not appear; measured against another copy, unresolved V genes explain less than half of the discrepancy, and the remainder lacks a known reason. From that table come the V and J calls and clone size; the DNA was used to work out D and trimming. For this sample there are 100,000 to 130,000 clones; 65% to 85% appear just once. Clones ranked in the top ten supply roughly 2.1% of the sample.

The cohort was made up of under 800 healthy bone marrow donors. At the time of sampling, all cohort members were nominally healthy, though unrecorded immune exposures were likely present. The donor was CMV seronegative and was included in the group of approximately 350 seronegative cohort members. A peripheral blood sample was collected from each donor, and TCR beta sequencing was performed on peripheral blood mononuclear cells. Genomic DNA was extracted from the blood cell samples with the Qiagen DNeasy Blood Extraction Kit. The germline V gene specifies SGHRS as CDR1 and YFSETQ as CDR2. Counted from cysteine to phenylalanine, this CDR3 has 18 amino acids. The DNA shown is the 54-base CDR3, in frame from base 1. Trimming removed 4 bases from V and 3 bases from J; the gene matches leave 15 bases unexplained. The paper as a whole reports these results and caveats: Cytomegalovirus status was reported to be diagnosed by the classifier with high specificity and sensitivity in both the original and validation cohorts. An association between a missense DCLRE1C variant and V-gene and J-gene trimming of TCR beta chains was found in a later genetic analysis and replicated in an independent cohort. Linkage disequilibrium might explain the correlated functional status among segregating V segments, but an unknown experimental factor could not be excluded. Immune exposure information for the cohort was limited to CMV serostatus. When HLA alleles, especially DR and DQ, strongly co-occurred, attributing TCR associations to individual alleles was difficult. A total of fewer than 200 TCR beta chains were listed by the study as associated with cytomegalovirus. The cohort was sequenced for TCR beta chains only, and without alpha or paired-chain data the features that could be detected were limited. Roughly uniform sequencing depth across donors was assumed in presence/absence analyses, although this assumption may not hold. In an earlier analysis of fewer than 750 of the donors, most TCR beta V segments were observed in productive rearrangements about 87% or about 30% of the time, broadly matching IMGT annotations. In a later genetic analysis, fewer N-insertions in productive TCRs were reported among donors in an Asian-associated ancestry cluster than the roughly 700-donor mean. According to a later analysis, most CMV-associated TCR beta chains appeared to be HLA-restricted, and the HLA associations seemed to be driven largely by CMV exposure. A further reported finding was that TCR beta sequences accurately predicted the HLA-A and HLA-B alleles for most subjects in the first cohort. The authors suggested that the approach could potentially be generalized to other disease states and immunological phenotypes. A cluster of highly shared sequence variants was judged likely to represent a technical artifact of the sequencing pipeline. A few of the identified cytomegalovirus-associated TCR beta chains were confirmed in vitro to be specific for cytomegalovirus antigens. Most TCR sequences were observed very rarely across donors, whereas some public TCRs were present in many individuals. Some 15 rarely observed V segments, including chromosome 9 orphons, were excluded from the earlier analysis of just under 600 of the donors because counts were too low. HLA typing was unavailable for some donors at each locus, so association tests used only the typed subset. In a later analysis, around 17,000 TCR beta sequences were associated with specific HLA alleles at a false discovery rate of 0.05. Because the 87-base-pair reads could not distinguish some IMGT-functional V segments, including TRBV6-2 and TRBV6-3, those segments were excluded. A later analysis found that HLA-associated TCR beta chains were more clonally expanded and had lower generation probabilities than equally common non-associated chains. In a later analysis, several top co-occurrence clusters were reported to appear linked to parvovirus B19, influenza, CMV and Epstein-Barr virus. A later analysis found that TCR association rates varied across HLA loci, with DRB1 alleles showing the most associated TCRs and HLA-C alleles the fewest.

The specimen sequenced was PBMCs. Recombination linked TRBV5-1 to TRBJ1-1, and 10 junctional nucleotides match TRBD1. This clonotype was obtained from a young man in good health and CMV-seronegative. This receptor carries the CDR3 CASSGPGTGVRSDTEAFF. In nucleotides, the sequence is TGCGCCAGCAGCGGACCCGGGACAGGGGTTAGGTCGGACACTGAAGCTTTCTTT.